This T cell receptor (beta chain) appears in the sequencing data of a study of T cell repertoires in cytomegalovirus infection. The wider study: Used in the study were CMV epitopes, some recently identified and HLA-C-restricted, others well-studied and HLA-B-restricted. Shared public TCR beta signatures pointed to both CMV infection and a matching HLA type. Study findings and constraints: HLA-C-restricted, CMV-specific TCR beta clonotypes were dominant ex vivo.

As regards this clonotype: What it recognizes is unknown.

V was clipped by 6 bases and J by 0 bases; unmatched bases: 2. Per germline, CDR1 DFQATT and CDR2 SNEGSKA (reference sequence). The CDR3 runs 14 residues. TCRdb passed the reads through MiXCR, listing each CDR3 protein once. Of about half a million distinct CDR3 sequences in the sample, about 44% are singletons; the top ten hold around 45%. This rearrangement joins TRBV20-1 to TRBJ2-2; 9 bases align to TRBD2. This TCR came from a human donor in good health (CMV status not recorded). Some clones in this sample may be carry-over from other donors' samples. The sequenced sample was cultured PBMCs, obtained from culture after CMV antigen stimulation. For the CDR3, the DNA is TGCAGTGCCGGACTAGCGACGAACACCGGGGAGCTGTTTTTT. Its translation: CSAGLATNTGELFF.